This is a list of T cell receptor beta chains from one sample in a study of blood T cell repertoires in COVID-19. Repertoires were generated with immunoSEQ multiplex PCR, while TCRdb's copy carries only in-frame clones and drops some. The data contain about 480,000 clones, approximately 87% of them singletons. The sample consisted of PBMCs or T cells enriched from blood (not recorded which). The receptors come from a woman in her thirties or forties who had recovered from COVID-19. The CDR3 runs from the conserved cysteine through the conserved F or W. The D gene is left open where the match is weak. For some rows the clone size is stated as once, few or many, or as a class when expanded; others skip it.

j_gene	abundance	d_gene	v_gene	CDR3nt	CDR3aa
TRBJ1-3	NA	NA	TRBV5-4	TGTGCCAGCAGTTTGGGGGGAGGGGCTGGAAACACCATATATTTT	CASSLGGGAGNTIYF
TRBJ1-6	NA	NA	TRBV7-2	TGTGCCAGCAGCTTACGGGGTGGTAAGAATTCACCCCTCCACTTT	CASSLRGGKNSPLHF
TRBJ2-3	NA	TRBD1	TRBV7-8	TGTGCCAGCAGCTCCGCCGGGACAGGGGGCACAGATACGCAGTATTTT	CASSSAGTGGTDTQYF
TRBJ2-7	NA	TRBD2	TRBV12-5	TGTGCTAGTGGTTCGGGACTAGCGGTCTACGAGCAGTACTTC	CASGSGLAVYEQYF
TRBJ2-7	NA	NA	TRBV10-1	TGCGCCAGCAGTGGAGTTCAGGTCTACGAGCAGTACTTC	CASSGVQVYEQYF
TRBJ2-1	NA	NA	TRBV4-2	TGTGCCAGCAGCCAATCCGTTAGCCCAGGACTACGTTCGAATGAGCAGTTCTTC	CASSQSVSPGLRSNEQFF
TRBJ2-5	NA	NA	TRBV5-1	TGCGCCAGCAGCTTTTCAGCAGGGCAGGGCAAAGAGACCCAGTACTTC	CASSFSAGQGKETQYF
TRBJ1-1	NA	NA	TRBV11-3	TGTGCCAGCAGCCCTACAGGGATAATAGCGCCCACTGAAGCTTTCTTT	CASSPTGIIAPTEAFF
TRBJ1-5	NA	TRBD1	TRBV10-3	TGTGCCATCAGTGAATCGGGACAGGGGGCAGATCAGCCCCAGCATTTT	CAISESGQGADQPQHF
TRBJ1-4	NA	NA	TRBV7-2	TGTGCCAGCAGCTTGATGAGCGTGACGGATGAAAAACTGTTTTTT	CASSLMSVTDEKLFF
TRBJ2-1	NA	TRBD2	TRBV5-6	TGTGCCAGCAGCCAAGTCACTAGCGGGAACAATGAGCAGTTCTTC	CASSQVTSGNNEQFF
TRBJ2-1	NA	NA	TRBV6-2/TRBV6-3	TGTGCCAGCACCCCGAGTGGGAGGAACTACAATGAGCAGTTCTTC	CASTPSGRNYNEQFF
TRBJ1-2	NA	NA	TRBV19	TGTGCCAGTAGTATAGGAGCGGGCGGGAACTATGGCTACACCTTC	CASSIGAGGNYGYTF
TRBJ2-1	NA	NA	TRBV19	TGTGCCAGTAGTATCTTCGGGAGATACAATGAGCAGTTCTTC	CASSIFGRYNEQFF
TRBJ1-5	NA	TRBD1	TRBV6-2/TRBV6-3	TGTGCCAGCAGTTACGGCGGACAGGGGGCCGTTCAGCCCCAGCATTTT	CASSYGGQGAVQPQHF
TRBJ1-2	NA	TRBD1	TRBV11-2	TGTGCCAGCAGCTCCCTGACAGGGGTCTATGGCTACACCTTC	CASSSLTGVYGYTF
TRBJ2-7	NA	TRBD1	TRBV11-3	TGTGCCAGCAGCTTAGTTGGACAGGGAAGCTACGAGCAGTACTTC	CASSLVGQGSYEQYF
TRBJ2-7	NA	TRBD2	TRBV11-3	TGTGCCAGCAGCTTAGAAGCGGGAGGGCCCTACGAGCAGTACTTC	CASSLEAGGPYEQYF
TRBJ2-5	NA	TRBD1	TRBV4-1	TGCGCCAGCAGCAACCGGGACAGGAGTCAAGAGACCCAGTACTTC	CASSNRDRSQETQYF
TRBJ2-7	NA	NA	TRBV4-3	TGCGCCAGCAGCCAAGGAGTTCCGGGCTACGAGCAGTACTTC	CASSQGVPGYEQYF
TRBJ1-2	NA	NA	TRBV7-6	TGTGCCAGCAGCCCCCCTGGAGCGTATGGCTACACCTTC	CASSPPGAYGYTF
TRBJ1-2	NA	NA	TRBV7-9	TGTGCCAGCAGCTTAGCGGGGGGAGGACTCGGCTACACCTTC	CASSLAGGGLGYTF
TRBJ2-1	NA	NA	TRBV6-5	TGTGCCAGCAGCGTTAGCGGCGCCTACAATGAGCAGTTCTTC	CASSVSGAYNEQFF
TRBJ2-7	many	TRBD2	TRBV15	TGTGCCACCAGCACCCACGAGATTACTAGCGGGGGGTCCTACGAGCAGTACTTC	CATSTHEITSGGSYEQYF
TRBJ2-3	NA	TRBD2	TRBV7-9	TGTGCCAGCAGCTGGTTAGCGGGGATCCGGGGGGATACGCAGTATTTT	CASSWLAGIRGDTQYF
TRBJ2-1	NA	NA	TRBV5-4	TGTGCCAGCAGCTTGGAGCTAGCGCGAACCAATGAGCAGTTCTTC	CASSLELARTNEQFF
TRBJ2-7	few	TRBD2	TRBV10-1	TGCGCCAGCAGCCCGGGACTAGCCTCGTACGAGCAGTACTTC	CASSPGLASYEQYF
TRBJ1-2	NA	NA	TRBV15	TGTGCCACCAGCAGAGAGCTGACAGCGAAGGGTTTTGGCTACACCTTC	CATSRELTAKGFGYTF